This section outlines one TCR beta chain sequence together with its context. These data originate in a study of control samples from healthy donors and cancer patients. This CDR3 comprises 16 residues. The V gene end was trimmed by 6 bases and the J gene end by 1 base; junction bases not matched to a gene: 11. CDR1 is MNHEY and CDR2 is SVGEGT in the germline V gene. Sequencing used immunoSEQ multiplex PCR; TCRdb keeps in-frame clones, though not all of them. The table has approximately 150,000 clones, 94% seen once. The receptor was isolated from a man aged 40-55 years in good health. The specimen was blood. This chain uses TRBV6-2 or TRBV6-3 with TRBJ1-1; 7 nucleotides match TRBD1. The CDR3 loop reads CASSYRPDRTNTEAFF. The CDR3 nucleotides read TGTGCCAGCAGCTATAGACCGGACAGGACGAACACTGAAGCTTTCTTT.